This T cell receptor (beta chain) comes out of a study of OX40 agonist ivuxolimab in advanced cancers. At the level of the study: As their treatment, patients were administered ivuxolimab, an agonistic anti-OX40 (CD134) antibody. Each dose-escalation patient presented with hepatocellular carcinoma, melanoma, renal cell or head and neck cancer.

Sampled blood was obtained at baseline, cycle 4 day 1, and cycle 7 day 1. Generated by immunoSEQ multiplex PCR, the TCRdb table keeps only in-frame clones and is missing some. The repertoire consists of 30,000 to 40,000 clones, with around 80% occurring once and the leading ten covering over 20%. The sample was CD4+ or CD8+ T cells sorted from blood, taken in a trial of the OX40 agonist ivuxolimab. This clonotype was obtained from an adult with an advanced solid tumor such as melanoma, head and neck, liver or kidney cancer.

The CDR3 protein is CASSLLGETSNQPQHF. The CDR3 DNA follows: TGTGCCAGCAGTCTCCTTGGTGAAACTAGCAATCAGCCCCAGCATTTT. V is TRBV2 and J is TRBJ1-5, with unresolved D. Looked up from germline, CDR1 is SNHLY and CDR2 is FYNNEI. Trimming removed 5 bases from V and 0 bases from J, with 14 bases in between. This CDR3 region has 16 residues.